The 27 T cell receptor beta chains in this list originate from one sample, sequenced in a study of Tregs in tolerant kidney transplant recipients. Measured with immunoSEQ multiplex PCR; TCRdb has only the in-frame clones, and not every one. The data show some 100,000 clones, approximately 90% seen once. Sequenced input: CD4+ T cells from blood. These receptors all come from a human donor in good health.

This clone showed up just once. This CDR3 reads CASSFTVGARTYEQYF. CDR3 sequence (DNA): TGCGCCAGCAGCTTTACGGTGGGGGCACGGACCTACGAGCAGTACTTC. J is TRBJ2-7 and V is TRBV5-1, with a tentative D call TRBD1 (6 bases). V was trimmed by 2 bases and J by 2 bases, leaving 17 bases between them. Per germline, CDR1 SGHRS and CDR2 YFSETQ. This CDR3 spans 16 amino acids.

This clone was recorded a few times. This chain joins TRBV12-5 and TRBJ1-3; D unclear. The CDR3 contains 13 residues. Germline V gene lookup returns CDR1 LGHNT and CDR2 FRNRAP. Deletions cut 1 base from V and 4 bases from J, with 5 bases between. This CDR3 is CASGLELGNTIYF. CDR3 DNA: TGTGCTAGTGGTTTGGAGCTGGGAAACACCATATATTTT.

The chain couples TRBV5-1 to TRBJ2-1, with TRBD1 matching 7 bases. The length of the CDR3 is 14 residues. With V trimmed by 2 bases and J by 4 bases, 3 bases remained unmatched. Germline-derived CDR1 and CDR2 are SGHRS and YFSETQ. The CDR3 nucleotides are TGCGCCAGCAGCTTCGGACAGGTGTACAATGAGCAGTTCTTC. Encoded protein: CASSFGQVYNEQFF. Based on the CDR3 plus reference TRBV5-1 and TRBJ2-1, the full variable domain is KAGVTQTPRYLIKTRGQQVTLSCSPISGHRSVSWYQQTPGQGLQFLFEYFSETQRNKGNFPGRFSGRQFSNSRSEMNVSTLELGDSALYLCASSFGQVYNEQFFGPGTRLTVL.

The chain is built from TRBV19 and TRBJ1-1; D remains unclear. V was cut by 7 bases and J by 1 base, with 16 bases left in between. This CDR3 has 15 amino acids. From germline, CDR1 is LNHDA and CDR2 SQIVND (reference sequence). CDR3 sequence (DNA): TGTGCCAGTACCCTCACCCGTTCGGGGAACACTGAAGCTTTCTTT. This gives the protein CASTLTRSGNTEAFF.

J is TRBJ2-1 and V is TRBV7-3, with 7 bases matching TRBD1. The CDR3 runs to 15 residues. Per the germline V gene, CDR1 is SGHTA and CDR2 is FQGTGA. The trim removed 3 bases at V and 2 bases at J, leaving 4 bases unmatched. The CDR3 DNA follows: TGTGCCAGCAGCTTCGACAGGGCTCCCTACAATGAGCAGTTCTTC. Translation: CASSFDRAPYNEQFF.

The gene calls are TRBV9 and TRBJ2-1; 7 nucleotides agree with TRBD2. The CDR3 extends over 15 amino acids. The germline V gene has CDR1 SGDLS and CDR2 YYNGEE. The V gene end was trimmed by 2 bases and the J gene end by 7 bases; junction bases not matched to a gene: 9. The CDR3 nucleotides are TGTGCCAGCAGCGTCGACCCGGTCGGGGGGAATGAGCAGTTCTTC. This encodes CASSVDPVGGNEQFF.

The chain recombines TRBV9 with TRBJ2-2; 8 positions match TRBD2. The CDR3 is made up of 15 amino acids. Per germline, CDR1 SGDLS and CDR2 YYNGEE. V shed 4 bases and J 6 bases; nucleotides not matched to a gene: 8. As DNA, the CDR3 is TGTGCCAGCAGCCCCCGGGGGGGATCCCCCGGGGAGCTGTTTTTT. This gives the protein CASSPRGGSPGELFF.

This clone was counted a single time. The chain recombines TRBV6-1 with TRBJ1-4, with D perhaps matching TRBD1 (6 bases). The CDR3 is made up of 15 amino acids. The V end was cut by 8 bases, the J end by 0 bases, with 13 bases between. Per germline, CDR1 MNHNS and CDR2 SASEGT. The CDR3 loop is CASGGTGTTNEKLFF. The CDR3 DNA is TGTGCCAGCGGGGGCACAGGGACAACTAATGAAAAACTGTTTTTT.

The chain combines TRBV14 with TRBJ1-4; the D gene is possibly TRBD1 (6 bases). The germline V gene encodes CDR1 SGHDN and CDR2 FVKESK. Trimming left V 5 bases short and J 5 bases short, with 18 bases between. The CDR3 length is 16 residues. The CDR3 sequence: CASSLLGGGANEKLFF. The CDR3 bases are TGTGCCAGCAGCTTACTTGGGGGGGGCGCAAATGAAAAACTGTTTTTT.

This rearrangement joins TRBV5-1 to TRBJ1-1; TRBD1 aligns across 9 bases. J lost 1 base, V lost 5 bases, and 15 bases had no gene match. The V gene's germline CDR1 is SGHRS and CDR2 YFSETQ. The CDR3 length is 18 residues. The CDR3 is CASSLEPQGAYTNTEAFF. As DNA, the CDR3 is TGCGCCAGCAGTCTGGAGCCACAGGGGGCTTATACGAACACTGAAGCTTTCTTT. The full variable domain, in which reference TRBV5-1 and TRBJ1-1 provide the parts outside the CDR3, is KAGVTQTPRYLIKTRGQQVTLSCSPISGHRSVSWYQQTPGQGLQFLFEYFSETQRNKGNFPGRFSGRQFSNSRSEMNVSTLELGDSALYLCASSLEPQGAYTNTEAFFGQGTRLTVV.

The chain joins TRBV7-2 to TRBJ2-5; 8 nucleotides agree with TRBD1. This CDR3 region has 14 residues. V trimming: 5 bases; J trimming: 3 bases; junction bases outside the gene matches: 5. Looked up from germline, CDR1 is SGHTA and CDR2 is FQGNSA. CDR3 protein: CASSRGDRKETQYF. In DNA, the CDR3 is TGTGCCAGCAGCAGAGGGGACAGGAAAGAGACCCAGTACTTC.

This chain links TRBV5-1 with TRBJ2-1, with D tentatively TRBD1 or TRBD2 (6 bases each). V was cut by 2 bases and J by 7 bases, with 28 bases left in between. In germline, CDR1 is SGHRS, CDR2 YFSETQ. The CDR3 is made up of 19 amino acids. CDR3 in DNA: TGCGCCAGCAGCTTCCCCTGGGGGGAGAACAGGGCCGCGGGGAATGAGCAGTTCTTC. Amino acids: CASSFPWGENRAAGNEQFF.

This chain's CDR3 is CASKGPSGGPYNEQFF. The CDR3 DNA follows: TGTGCCAGCAAAGGCCCTAGCGGGGGGCCCTACAATGAGCAGTTCTTC. The chain uses TRBV11-2 and TRBJ2-1, with 11 nucleotides matching TRBD2. V dropped 7 bases and J dropped 2; count of bases not matched to a gene: 7. Germline loops: CDR1 SGHAT, CDR2 FQNNGV. The CDR3 runs to 16 residues. Filled out from reference TRBV11-2 and TRBJ2-1, the complete variable domain reads EAGVAQSPRYKIIEKRQSVAFWCNPISGHATLYWYQQILGQGPKLLIQFQNNGVVDDSQLPKDRFSAERLKGVDSTLKIQPAKLEDSAVYLCASKGPSGGPYNEQFFGPGTRLTVL.

The chain employs TRBV30 and TRBJ1-2; 7 bases are a match to TRBD1. The CDR3 is 13 amino acids. Trimming at V came to 7 bases and at J to 4 bases, leaving 9 bases not matched to a gene. The germline CDR1 and CDR2 sequences are GTSNPN and SVGIG (reference sequence). CDR3 residues: CASPGQQPYGYTF. CDR3 DNA sequence: TGTGCCTCTCCGGGACAGCAACCCTATGGCTACACCTTC.

This chain connects TRBV6-4 to TRBJ1-1; D unclear. Trimming shortened V by 6 bases and J by 8 bases, and 13 bases separated the two germline ends. Germline-derived CDR1 and CDR2 are MRHNA and SNTAGT. The CDR3 runs to 12 residues. The CDR3 protein is CASRGGPDEAFF. CDR3 DNA sequence: TGTGCCAGCAGAGGTGGGCCAGACGAAGCTTTCTTT.

This clone showed up just once. The V call is TRBV5-1, the J call TRBJ2-3; D is unclear. CDR3 length: 13 residues. Germline V lookup: CDR1 SGHRS, CDR2 YFSETQ. CDR3 bases: TGCGCGACCCGAGCGTCTTCCACAGATACGCAGTATTTT. Encoded protein: CATRASSTDTQYF.

This chain joins TRBV4-1 and TRBJ2-7; D is unresolved. The ends were cut back, 3 bases at V and 5 bases at J, with 8 bases in the middle. The CDR3 has 12 amino acids. Per the germline V gene, CDR1 is MGHRA and CDR2 is YSYEKL. The CDR3 DNA reads as TGCGCCAGCAGCCAGTCTGGGAACGAGCAGTACTTC. The encoded protein is CASSQSGNEQYF.

The V and J genes are TRBV27 and TRBJ1-5; D not certain. This CDR3 region has 14 residues. Between the trimmed V and J ends, which lost 4 bases and 7 bases, there was a span of 14 bases. CDR1 is MNHEY, CDR2 SMNVEV, per germline (reference sequence). The CDR3 sequence: CASSSARGSQPQHF. CDR3 nucleotide sequence: TGTGCCAGCAGTTCTGCCCGGGGTTCGCAGCCCCAGCATTTT.

This clone showed up just once. The CDR3 here is CASSSDRSMNTEAFF. The CDR3 DNA sequence: TGTGCCAGTAGTTCCGACAGGTCTATGAACACTGAAGCTTTCTTT. V is TRBV19 and J is TRBJ1-1; TRBD1 is a possible D gene (6 bases). The germline gives CDR1 LNHDA, CDR2 SQIVND (reference sequence). Trimming took off 5 bases at V and 0 bases at J, with 13 bases between the two ends. The CDR3 is 15 residues long.

This chain's CDR3 is CASSGGTGRRITVEAFF. CDR3 nucleotide sequence: TGTGCCAGCAGCGGTGGGACAGGGCGTAGAATAACGGTTGAAGCTTTCTTT. The rearrangement links TRBV7-4 to TRBJ1-1, with 9 bases that match TRBD1. The V gene's germline CDR1 is SGHVT and CDR2 SQSDAQ. This CDR3 region has 17 residues. V shed 5 bases, J shed 7 bases, and the junction held 17 bases outside the gene matches. The whole variable domain, filled in from reference TRBV7-4 and TRBJ1-1, reads GAGVSQSPRYKVAKRGRDVALRCDSISGHVTLYWYRQTLGQGSEVLTYSQSDAQRDKSGRPSGRFSAERPERSVSTLKIQRTEQGDSAVYLCASSGGTGRRITVEAFFGQGTRLTVV.

In nucleotides, the CDR3 is TGTGCCAGCAGCTTGGTTTCGCATTCCGGCTACACCTTC. Amino acids: CASSLVSHSGYTF. The chain combines TRBV5-4 with TRBJ1-2; no definite D call. This CDR3 region has 13 residues. Trimming took 0 bases from V and 8 from J, leaving 11 bases between them. CDR1 and CDR2 (germline): SGHNT, YYREEE (reference sequence).

V and J are TRBV5-4 and TRBJ1-1, with a possible D match to TRBD1 (6 bases). Trimming shortened V by 0 bases and J by 2 bases, and 11 bases separated the two germline ends. The germline gives CDR1 SGHNT, CDR2 YYREEE (reference sequence). The CDR3 consists of 15 residues. The CDR3 reads CASSLAKQGNTEAFF. DNA of the CDR3: TGTGCCAGCAGCTTGGCAAAACAGGGAAACACTGAAGCTTTCTTT.

The chain carries TRBV6-6 and TRBJ2-7, with D maybe TRBD1 (5 bases). Trimming took 4 bases from V and 1 from J, leaving 14 bases between them. This CDR3 region has 15 residues. Germline V lookup: CDR1 MNHNY, CDR2 SVGAGI (reference sequence). The CDR3 nucleotides are TGTGCCAGCAGTTCGACAGCCCAAAGGTCCTACGAGCAGTACTTC. Its protein is CASSSTAQRSYEQYF.

V usage is TRBV4-1 and J usage is TRBJ1-5, with 8 bases fitting TRBD1. V trimming: 4 bases; J trimming: 6 bases; junction bases outside the gene matches: 11. Per germline, CDR1 MGHRA and CDR2 YSYEKL. The length of the CDR3 is 16 residues. The chain's CDR3 is CASSPLDRGKGQPQHF. The CDR3 DNA follows: TGCGCCAGCAGCCCGCTAGACAGGGGAAAAGGTCAGCCCCAGCATTTT.

This rearrangement joins TRBV18 to TRBJ1-4; D remains unclear. V lost 6 bases to trimming and J lost 0 bases, with 11 bases between them. The CDR3 is 15 amino acids. Germline V gene lookup returns CDR1 KGHSH and CDR2 LQKENI. The CDR3 loop reads CASSFPRATNEKLFF. CDR3 bases: TGTGCCAGCTCCTTCCCACGGGCAACTAATGAAAAACTGTTTTTT.

The chain uses TRBV5-1 and TRBJ1-1; D may be TRBD1 (5 bases). V dropped 4 bases and J dropped 7 bases, with 14 bases sitting between them. Germline CDR1 reads SGHRS; CDR2 reads YFSETQ. CDR3 size: 13 residues. In DNA, the CDR3 is TGCGCCAGCAGCCACGGGACGGTGAATGAAGCTTTCTTT. Protein product: CASSHGTVNEAFF.

The chain joins TRBV18 to TRBJ1-2; D possibly corresponds to TRBD1 (6 bases). The germline V gene encodes CDR1 KGHSH and CDR2 LQKENI. The CDR3 loop spans 16 amino acids. V dropped 3 bases and J dropped 6 bases, with 20 bases sitting between them. For the CDR3, the DNA is TGTGCCAGCTCACCGGTGGGGACCGGGACACCGAATGGCTACACCTTC. Translating it yields CASSPVGTGTPNGYTF.